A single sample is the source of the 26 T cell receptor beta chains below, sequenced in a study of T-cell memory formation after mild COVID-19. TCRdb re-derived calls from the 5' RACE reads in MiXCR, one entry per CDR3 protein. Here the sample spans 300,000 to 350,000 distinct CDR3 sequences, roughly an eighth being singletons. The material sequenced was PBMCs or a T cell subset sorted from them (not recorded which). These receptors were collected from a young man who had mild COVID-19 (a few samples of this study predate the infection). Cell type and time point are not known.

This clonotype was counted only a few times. CDR3 protein: CASSPSPSVTDTQYF. DNA of the CDR3: TGCGCCAGCAGCCCGAGCCCCAGCGTGACAGATACGCAGTATTTT. This chain joins TRBV5-1 and TRBJ2-3; D not resolved. CDR3 length equals 15 residues. Per the germline V gene, CDR1 is SGHRS and CDR2 is YFSETQ. Trimming left V 4 bases short and J 3 bases short, with 15 bases between.

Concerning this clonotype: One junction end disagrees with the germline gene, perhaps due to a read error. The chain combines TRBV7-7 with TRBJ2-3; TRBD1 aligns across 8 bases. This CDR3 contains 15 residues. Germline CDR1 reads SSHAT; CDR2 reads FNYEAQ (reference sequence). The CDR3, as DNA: TGTGCTAGCAGCTTCTCGACAGGGGTAGCAGATACGCAGTATTTT. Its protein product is CASSFSTGVADTQYF. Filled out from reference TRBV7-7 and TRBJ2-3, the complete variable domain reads GAGVSQSPRYKVTKRGQDVTLRCDPISSHATLYWYQQALGQGPEFLTYFNYEAQPDKSGLPSDRFSAERPEGSISTLTIQRTEQRDSAMYRCASSFSTGVADTQYFGPGTRLTVL.

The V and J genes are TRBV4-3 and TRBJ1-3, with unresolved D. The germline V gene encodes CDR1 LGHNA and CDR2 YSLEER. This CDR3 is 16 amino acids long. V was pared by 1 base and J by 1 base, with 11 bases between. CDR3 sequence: CASSQVSSRSGNTIYF. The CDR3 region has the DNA TGCGCCAGCAGCCAAGTCTCGTCCCGATCTGGAAACACCATATATTTT.

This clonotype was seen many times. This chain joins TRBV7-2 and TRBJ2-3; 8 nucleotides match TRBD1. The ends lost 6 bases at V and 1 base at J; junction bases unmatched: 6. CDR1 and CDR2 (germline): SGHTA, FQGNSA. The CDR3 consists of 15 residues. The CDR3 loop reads CASSYRGSRTDTQYF. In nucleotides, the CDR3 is TGTGCCAGCAGTTACAGGGGGTCTCGCACAGATACGCAGTATTTT.

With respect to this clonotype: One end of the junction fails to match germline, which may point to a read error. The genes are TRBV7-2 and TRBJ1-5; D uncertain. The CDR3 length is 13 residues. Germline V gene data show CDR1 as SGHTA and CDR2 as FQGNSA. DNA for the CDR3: TGTGCCAGCAGCTTAGCGGGGTATCAACCCCAGCATTTT. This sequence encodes CASSLAGYQPQHF.

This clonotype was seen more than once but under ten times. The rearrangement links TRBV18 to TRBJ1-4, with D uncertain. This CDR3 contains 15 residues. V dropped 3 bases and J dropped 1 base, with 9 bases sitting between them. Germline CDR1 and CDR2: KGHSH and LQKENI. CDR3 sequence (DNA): TGTGCCAGCTCACCCGGCGTGGGAACTAATGAAAAACTGTTTTTT. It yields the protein CASSPGVGTNEKLFF.

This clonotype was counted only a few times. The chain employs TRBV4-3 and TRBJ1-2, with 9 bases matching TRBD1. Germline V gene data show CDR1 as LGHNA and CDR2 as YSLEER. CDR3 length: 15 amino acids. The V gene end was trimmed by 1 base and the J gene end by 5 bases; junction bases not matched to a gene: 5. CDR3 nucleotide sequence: TGCGCCAGCAGCCAAGGTGTGGACAGGGGTTATGGCTACACCTTC. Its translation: CASSQGVDRGYGYTF.

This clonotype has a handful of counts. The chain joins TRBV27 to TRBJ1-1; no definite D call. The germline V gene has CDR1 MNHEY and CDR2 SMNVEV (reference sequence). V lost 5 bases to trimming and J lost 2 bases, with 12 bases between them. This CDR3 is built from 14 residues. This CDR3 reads CASSPQRFNTEAFF. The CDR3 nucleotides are TGTGCCAGCAGTCCTCAACGGTTTAACACTGAAGCTTTCTTT.

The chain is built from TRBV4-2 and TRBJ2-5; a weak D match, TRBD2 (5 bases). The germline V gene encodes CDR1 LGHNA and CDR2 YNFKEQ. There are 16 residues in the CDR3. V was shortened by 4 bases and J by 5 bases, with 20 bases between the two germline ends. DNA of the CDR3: TGTGCCAGCAGCCCAGTACCCGGAGGCCCCGGGGAGACCCAGTACTTC. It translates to CASSPVPGGPGETQYF.

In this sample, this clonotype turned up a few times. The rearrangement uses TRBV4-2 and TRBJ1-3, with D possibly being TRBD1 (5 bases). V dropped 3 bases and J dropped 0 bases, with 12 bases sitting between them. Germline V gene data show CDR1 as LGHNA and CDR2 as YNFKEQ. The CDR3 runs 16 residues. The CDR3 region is CASSQEGIISGNTIYF. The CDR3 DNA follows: TGTGCCAGCAGCCAGGAGGGGATCATCTCTGGAAACACCATATATTTT.

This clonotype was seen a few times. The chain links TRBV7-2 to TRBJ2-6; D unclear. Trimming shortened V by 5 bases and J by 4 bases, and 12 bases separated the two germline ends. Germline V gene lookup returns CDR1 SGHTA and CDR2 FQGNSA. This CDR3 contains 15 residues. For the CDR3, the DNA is TGTGCCAGCAGCCCGCACGGATGGGGGGCCAACGTCCTGACTTTC. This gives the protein CASSPHGWGANVLTF.

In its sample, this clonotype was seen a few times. This CDR3 reads CASSPWGVGTDTQYF. Here the CDR3 DNA reads TGTGCCAGCAGCCCTTGGGGGGTGGGTACAGATACGCAGTATTTT. The chain recombines TRBV12-3 or TRBV12-4 with TRBJ2-3, with a tentative D call TRBD2 (6 bases). The V gene lost 6 bases and the J gene lost 3 bases, with 16 bases spanning the gap. This CDR3 contains 15 residues.

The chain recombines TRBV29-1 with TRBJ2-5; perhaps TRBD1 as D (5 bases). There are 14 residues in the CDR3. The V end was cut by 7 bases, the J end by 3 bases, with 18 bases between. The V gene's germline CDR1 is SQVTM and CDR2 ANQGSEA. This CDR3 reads CSGYTQGREETQYF. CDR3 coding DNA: TGCAGCGGTTACACGCAGGGAAGGGAAGAGACCCAGTACTTC.

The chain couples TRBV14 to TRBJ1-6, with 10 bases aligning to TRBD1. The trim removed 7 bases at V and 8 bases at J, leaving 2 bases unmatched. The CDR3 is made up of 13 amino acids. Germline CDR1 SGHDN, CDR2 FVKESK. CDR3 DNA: TGTGCCAGCAACGGACAGGGGGATTCACCCCTCCACTTT. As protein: CASNGQGDSPLHF.

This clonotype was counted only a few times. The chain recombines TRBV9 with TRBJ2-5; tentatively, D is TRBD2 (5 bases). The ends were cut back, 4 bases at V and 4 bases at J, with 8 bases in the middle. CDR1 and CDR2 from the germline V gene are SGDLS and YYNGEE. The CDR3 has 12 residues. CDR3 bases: TGTGCCAGCAGCATGGCGGGAGAGACCCAGTACTTC. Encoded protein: CASSMAGETQYF.

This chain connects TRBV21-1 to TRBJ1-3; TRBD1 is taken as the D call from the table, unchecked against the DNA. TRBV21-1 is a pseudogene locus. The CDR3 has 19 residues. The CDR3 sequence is CASSIPHISPRGAGNTIYF. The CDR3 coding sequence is TGTGCCAGCAGCATCCCCCACATTTCCCCTCGGGGGGCTGGAAACACCATATATTTT.

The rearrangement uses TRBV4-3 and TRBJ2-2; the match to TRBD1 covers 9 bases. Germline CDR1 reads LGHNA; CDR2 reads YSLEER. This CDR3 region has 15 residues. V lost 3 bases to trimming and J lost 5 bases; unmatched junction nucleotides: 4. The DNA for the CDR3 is TGCGCCAGCAGCCAGAGGGGACAGGGTACCGGGGAGCTGTTTTTT. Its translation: CASSQRGQGTGELFF.

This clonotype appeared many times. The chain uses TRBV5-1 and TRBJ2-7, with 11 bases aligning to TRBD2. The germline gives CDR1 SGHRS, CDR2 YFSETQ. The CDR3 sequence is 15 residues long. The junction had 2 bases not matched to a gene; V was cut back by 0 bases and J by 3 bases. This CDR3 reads CASSLALAGGYEQYF. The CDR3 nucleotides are TGCGCCAGCAGCTTGGCCCTAGCGGGGGGCTACGAGCAGTACTTC.

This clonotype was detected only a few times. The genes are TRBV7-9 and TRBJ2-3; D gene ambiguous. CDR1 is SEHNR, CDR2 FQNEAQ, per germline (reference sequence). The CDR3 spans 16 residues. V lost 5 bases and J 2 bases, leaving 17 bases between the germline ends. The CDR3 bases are TGTGCCAGCAGCCCGCAAGGCAGGCGGAACACAGATACGCAGTATTTT. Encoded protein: CASSPQGRRNTDTQYF. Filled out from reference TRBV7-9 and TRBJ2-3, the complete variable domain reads DTGVSQNPRHKITKRGQNVTFRCDPISEHNRLYWYRQTLGQGPEFLTYFQNEAQLEKSRLLSDRFSAERPKGSFSTLEIQRTEQGDSAMYLCASSPQGRRNTDTQYFGPGTRLTVL.

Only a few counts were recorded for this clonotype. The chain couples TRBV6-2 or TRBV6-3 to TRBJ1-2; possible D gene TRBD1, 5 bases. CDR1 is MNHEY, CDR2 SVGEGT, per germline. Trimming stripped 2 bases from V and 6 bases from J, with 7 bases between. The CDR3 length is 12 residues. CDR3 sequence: CASSYRGDGYTF. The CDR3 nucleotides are TGTGCCAGCAGTTACAGGGGCGATGGCTACACCTTC.

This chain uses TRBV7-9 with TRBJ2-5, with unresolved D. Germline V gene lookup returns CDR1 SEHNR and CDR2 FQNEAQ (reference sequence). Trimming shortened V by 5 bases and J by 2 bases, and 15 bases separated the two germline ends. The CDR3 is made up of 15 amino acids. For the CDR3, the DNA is TGTGCCAGCAGCCACCCGGGCCGGAAGCAAGAGACCCAGTACTTC. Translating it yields CASSHPGRKQETQYF.

The CDR3, as DNA: TGTGCCAGCAGTTCCCTACTACAGGGTACGAGGGGAAACATTCAGTACTTC. Translating gives CASSSLLQGTRGNIQYF. J is TRBJ2-4 and V is TRBV7-2, with D maybe TRBD1 (6 bases). V lost 6 bases and J lost 6, with 24 bases in between. This CDR3 has 17 amino acids. CDR1 and CDR2 from the germline V gene are SGHTA and FQGNSA.

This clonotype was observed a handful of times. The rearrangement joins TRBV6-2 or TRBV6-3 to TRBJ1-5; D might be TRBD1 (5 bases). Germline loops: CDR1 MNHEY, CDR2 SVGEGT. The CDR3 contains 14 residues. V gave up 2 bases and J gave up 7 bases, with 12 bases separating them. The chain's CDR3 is CASSYGAPNQPQHF. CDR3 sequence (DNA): TGTGCCAGCAGTTACGGGGCCCCCAACCAGCCCCAGCATTTT.

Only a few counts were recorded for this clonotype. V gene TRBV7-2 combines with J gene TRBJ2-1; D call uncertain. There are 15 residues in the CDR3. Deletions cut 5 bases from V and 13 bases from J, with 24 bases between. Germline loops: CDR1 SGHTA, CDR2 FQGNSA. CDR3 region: CASSARALRTPKQFF. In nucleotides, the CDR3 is TGTGCCAGCAGCGCCCGGGCTCTTCGGACGCCCAAACAGTTCTTC. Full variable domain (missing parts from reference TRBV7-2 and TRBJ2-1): GAGVSQSPSNKVTEKGKDVELRCDPISGHTALYWYRQSLGQGLEFLIYFQGNSAPDKSGLPSDRFSAERTGGSVSTLTIQRTQQEDSAVYLCASSARALRTPKQFFGPGTRLTVL.

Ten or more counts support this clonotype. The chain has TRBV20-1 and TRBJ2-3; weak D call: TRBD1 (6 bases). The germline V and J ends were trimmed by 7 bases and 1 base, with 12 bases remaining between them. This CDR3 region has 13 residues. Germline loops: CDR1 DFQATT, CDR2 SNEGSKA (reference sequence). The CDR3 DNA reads TGCAGTGTCCCGACAGGTGGCACAGATACGCAGTATTTT. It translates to CSVPTGGTDTQYF.

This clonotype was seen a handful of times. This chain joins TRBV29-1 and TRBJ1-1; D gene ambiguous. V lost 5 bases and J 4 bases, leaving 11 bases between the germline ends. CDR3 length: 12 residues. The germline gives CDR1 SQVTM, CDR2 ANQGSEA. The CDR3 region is CSVIVRGTEAFF. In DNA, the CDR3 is TGCAGCGTTATTGTGAGAGGCACTGAAGCTTTCTTT.